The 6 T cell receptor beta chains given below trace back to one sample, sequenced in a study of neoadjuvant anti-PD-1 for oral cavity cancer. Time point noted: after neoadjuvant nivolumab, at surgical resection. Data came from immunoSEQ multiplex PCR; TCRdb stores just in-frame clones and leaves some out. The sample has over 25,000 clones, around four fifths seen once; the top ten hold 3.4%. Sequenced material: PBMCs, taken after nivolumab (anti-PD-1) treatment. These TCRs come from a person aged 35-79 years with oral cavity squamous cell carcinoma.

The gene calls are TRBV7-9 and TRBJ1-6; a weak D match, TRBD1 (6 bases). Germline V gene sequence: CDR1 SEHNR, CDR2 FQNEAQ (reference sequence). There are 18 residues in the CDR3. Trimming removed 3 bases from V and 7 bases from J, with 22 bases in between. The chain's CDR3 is CASSLGFGGLTTNSPLHF. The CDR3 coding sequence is TGTGCCAGCAGCTTGGGTTTCGGGGGGCTTACGACAAATTCACCCCTCCACTTT.

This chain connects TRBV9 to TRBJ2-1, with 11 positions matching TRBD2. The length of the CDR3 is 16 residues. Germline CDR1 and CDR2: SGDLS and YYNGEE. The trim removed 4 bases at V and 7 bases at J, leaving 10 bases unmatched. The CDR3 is CASSPSPRLAGNEQFF. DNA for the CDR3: TGTGCCAGCAGCCCCTCTCCCCGACTAGCGGGGAATGAGCAGTTCTTC.

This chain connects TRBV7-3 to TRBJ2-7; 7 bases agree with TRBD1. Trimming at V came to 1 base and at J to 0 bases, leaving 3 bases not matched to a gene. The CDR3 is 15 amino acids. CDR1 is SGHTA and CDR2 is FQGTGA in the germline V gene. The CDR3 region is CASSLMGQTSYEQYF. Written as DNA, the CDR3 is TGTGCCAGCAGCTTAATGGGACAGACCTCCTACGAGCAGTACTTC.

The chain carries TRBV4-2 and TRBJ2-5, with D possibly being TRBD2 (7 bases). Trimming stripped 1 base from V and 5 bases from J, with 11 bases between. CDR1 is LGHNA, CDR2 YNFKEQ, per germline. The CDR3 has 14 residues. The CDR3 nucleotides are TGTGCCAGCAGCCAAGGGGGGGGGCAGGAGACCCAGTACTTC. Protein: CASSQGGGQETQYF.

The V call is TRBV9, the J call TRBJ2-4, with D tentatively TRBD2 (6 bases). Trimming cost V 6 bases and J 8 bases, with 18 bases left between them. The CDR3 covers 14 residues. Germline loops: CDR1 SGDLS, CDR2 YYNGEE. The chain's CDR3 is CASTPSSWGDIQYF. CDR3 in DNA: TGTGCCAGCACCCCCTCCTCGTGGGGGGACATTCAGTACTTC.

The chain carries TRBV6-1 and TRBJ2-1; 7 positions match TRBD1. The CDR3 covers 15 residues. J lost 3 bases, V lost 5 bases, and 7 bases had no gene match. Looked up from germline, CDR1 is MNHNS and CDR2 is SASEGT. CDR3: CASSRSGTVYNEQFF. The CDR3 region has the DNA TGTGCCAGCAGTCGATCCGGGACAGTCTACAATGAGCAGTTCTTC.